This TCR beta chain was sequenced for a study of T cells in Graves' hyperthyroidism and ophthalmopathy. Germline loops: CDR1 SNHLY, CDR2 FYNNEI. The CDR3 runs to 15 residues. V was pared by 6 bases and J by 4 bases, with 18 bases between. Using RNA transcripts as the source, TCR beta CDR3 regions were amplified. HTBI primers were the set used in a first-round RT-PCR of the TCR CDR3. MiXCR was run by TCRdb on the multiplex PCR reads, yielding one entry per CDR3 protein. The profile shows around 660,000 distinct CDR3 sequences, 45% of them singletons. This sequence joins TRBV2 and TRBJ1-2; possible D gene TRBD1, 6 bases. Material: peripheral blood or thyroid tissue (not recorded which). The clonotype comes from an adult man with Graves' disease, either hyperthyroidism or ophthalmopathy (not recorded which). The CDR3: CASSPRGGAGYGYTF. CDR3 nucleotides: TGTGCCAGCAGCCCCCGTGGGGGGGCCGGCTATGGCTACACCTTC. Based on the CDR3 plus reference TRBV2 and TRBJ1-2, the full variable domain is EPEVTQTPSHQVTQMGQEVILRCVPISNHLYFYWYRQILGQKVEFLVSFYNNEISEKSEIFDDQFSVERPDGSNFTLKIRSTKLEDSAMYFCASSPRGGAGYGYTFGSGTRLTVV.